This T cell receptor (beta chain) comes out of a study of shared T cell receptors in the human thymus. Assay: immunoSEQ multiplex PCR; the TCRdb copy retains only in-frame clones and omits some. The sample has roughly 560,000 clones, 70% to 80% seen once. This CDR3 is 11 amino acids long. Trimming shortened V by 4 bases and J by 6 bases, and 6 bases separated the two germline ends. CDR1 ENHRY and CDR2 SYGVKD come from the germline V gene. The sample was also linked to a second study, of human thymus T cells. That study adds: Unrelated individuals reportedly shared highly overlapping thymic TCR repertoires.

Sequencing used thymocytes. This receptor was identified in a boy in the first two years of life with a congenital heart defect. The V and J genes are TRBV10-3 and TRBJ1-2, with D possibly matching TRBD1 (5 bases). DNA for the CDR3: TGTGCCATCAGTGGCAGGGATGGCTACACCTTC. It translates to CAISGRDGYTF.